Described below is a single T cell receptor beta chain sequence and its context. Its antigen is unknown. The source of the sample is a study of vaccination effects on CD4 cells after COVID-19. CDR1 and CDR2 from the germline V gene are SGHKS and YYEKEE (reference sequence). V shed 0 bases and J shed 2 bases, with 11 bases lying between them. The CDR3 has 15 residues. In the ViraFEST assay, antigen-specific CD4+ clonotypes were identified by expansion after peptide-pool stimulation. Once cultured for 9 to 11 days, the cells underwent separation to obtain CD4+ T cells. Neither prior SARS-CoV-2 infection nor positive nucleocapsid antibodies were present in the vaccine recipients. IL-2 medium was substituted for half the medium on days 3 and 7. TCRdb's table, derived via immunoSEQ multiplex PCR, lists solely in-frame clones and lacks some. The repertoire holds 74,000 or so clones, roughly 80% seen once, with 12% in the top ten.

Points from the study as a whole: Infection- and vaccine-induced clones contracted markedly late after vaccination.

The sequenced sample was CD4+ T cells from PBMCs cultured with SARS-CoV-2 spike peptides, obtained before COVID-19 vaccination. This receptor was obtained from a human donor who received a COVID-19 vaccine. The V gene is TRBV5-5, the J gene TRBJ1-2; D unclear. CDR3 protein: CASSLAIGENYGYTF. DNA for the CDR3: TGTGCCAGCAGCTTGGCCATTGGGGAGAACTATGGCTACACCTTC. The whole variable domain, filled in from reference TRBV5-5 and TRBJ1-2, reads DAGVTQSPTHLIKTRGQQVTLRCSPISGHKSVSWYQQVLGQGPQFIFQYYEKEERGRGNFPDRFSARQFPNYSSELNVNALLLGDSALYLCASSLAIGENYGYTFGSGTRLTVV.